This passage covers 5 T cell receptor beta chains from one sample sequenced in a study of identical twins. Each CDR3 protein is one row after TCRdb ran MiXCR on the 5' RACE reads. The sample holds around 480,000 distinct CDR3 sequences, more than 13% seen once. This sample was also put to use in a study of yellow fever vaccine responses in identical twins.

Sequencing was done on a sample of CD4+ T cells sorted from blood. Every receptor here comes from a woman younger than 30 in good health.

The gene calls are TRBV28 and TRBJ2-5; tentatively, D is TRBD1 or TRBD2 (5 bases each). This CDR3 comprises 14 residues. V dropped 8 bases and J dropped 4 bases, with 17 bases sitting between them. Germline V lookup: CDR1 MDHEN, CDR2 SYDVKM. CDR3: CASCPHGGGETQYF. CDR3 DNA: TGTGCCAGCTGTCCCCATGGTGGGGGAGAGACCCAGTACTTC.

This clonotype was seen only a few times. The V gene is TRBV12-3 or TRBV12-4, the J gene TRBJ2-7; D is uncertain. V lost 6 bases, J lost 6 bases, and 12 bases lay in between. The CDR3 has 12 amino acids. CDR3 loop: CASSMNPFEQYF. In nucleotides, the CDR3 is TGTGCCAGCAGCATGAACCCCTTCGAGCAGTACTTC.

The table lists this clonotype with a few counts. The V and J genes are TRBV18 and TRBJ2-5, with D perhaps assigned TRBD1 or TRBD2 (5 bases each). The germline V and J ends were trimmed by 6 bases and 2 bases, with 16 bases remaining between them. Germline loops: CDR1 KGHSH, CDR2 LQKENI. The CDR3 sequence is 15 residues long. The CDR3 nucleotides read TGTGCCAGCTCCCTGGATGGGGGTGAACAAGAGACCCAGTACTTC. It codes for CASSLDGGEQETQYF.

This clonotype was detected only a few times. The rearrangement joins TRBV6-2 or TRBV6-3 to TRBJ2-1; 9 bases line up with TRBD2. The CDR3 is 13 amino acids. Germline lookup yields CDR1 MNHEY and CDR2 SVGEGT. The V and J ends lost 2 bases and 12 bases, in that order; junction bases with no gene match: 5. Here the CDR3 reads CASSYGLAGMQFF. CDR3 nucleotide sequence: TGTGCCAGCAGTTACGGCCTAGCGGGAATGCAGTTCTTC.

This clonotype has more than one count but fewer than ten. The chain employs TRBV3-1 and TRBJ2-3, with 8 bases lining up with TRBD2. Germline V gene lookup returns CDR1 LGHDT and CDR2 YNNKEL (reference sequence). V lost 6 bases, J lost 2 bases, and 1 base stayed unmatched. The length of the CDR3 is 13 residues. The CDR3 region has the DNA TGTGCCAGCAGGACTAGCGCCACAGATACGCAGTATTTT. Amino acid sequence: CASRTSATDTQYF.